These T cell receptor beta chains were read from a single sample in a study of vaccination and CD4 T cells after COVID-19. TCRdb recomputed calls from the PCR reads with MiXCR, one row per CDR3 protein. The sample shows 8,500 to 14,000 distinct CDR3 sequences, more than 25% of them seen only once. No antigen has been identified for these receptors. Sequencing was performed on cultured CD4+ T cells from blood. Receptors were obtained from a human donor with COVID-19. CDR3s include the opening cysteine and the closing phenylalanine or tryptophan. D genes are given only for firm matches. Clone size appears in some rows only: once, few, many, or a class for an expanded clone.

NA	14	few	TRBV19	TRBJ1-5	TGTGCCAGTAGTAGACTCCTTCAGGGAGGGCCCCAGCATTTT	CASSRLLQGGPQHF
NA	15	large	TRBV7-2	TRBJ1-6	TGTGCCAGCAAACTACAGGGTTCCTATAATTCACCCCTCCACTTT	CASKLQGSYNSPLHF
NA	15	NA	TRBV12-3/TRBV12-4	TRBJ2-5	TGTGCCAGCAGCTCAGGGTCGGGGTACCAAGAGACCCAGTACTTC	CASSSGSGYQETQYF
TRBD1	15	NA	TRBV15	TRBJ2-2	TGTGCCACCAGCGGGGGACAGGGGGGGACCGGGGAGCTGTTTTTT	CATSGGQGGTGELFF
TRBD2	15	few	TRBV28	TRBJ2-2	TGTGCCAGCAGGCTGGCCAGCGGGGGAGTCGGGGAGCTGTTTTTT	CASRLASGGVGELFF
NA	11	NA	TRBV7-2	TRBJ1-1	TGTGCCAGCGGGTTGGGGGCCAGAGCTTTCTTT	CASGLGARAFF
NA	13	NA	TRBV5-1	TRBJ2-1	TGCGCCAGCAGCTTGGCCAGCTACAATGAGCAGTTCTTC	CASSLASYNEQFF
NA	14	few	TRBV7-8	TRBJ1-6	TGTGCCAGCAGACCCGACGGCTTTAATTCACCCCTCCACTTT	CASRPDGFNSPLHF
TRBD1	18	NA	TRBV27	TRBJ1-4	TGTGCCAGCAGTTTACTGGGACAGGGGACCGGGGATAATGAAAAACTGTTTTTT	CASSLLGQGTGDNEKLFF
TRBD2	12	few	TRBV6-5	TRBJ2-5	TGTGCCAGCAGTTCCCTACGACTAGCGGGGTACTTC	CASSSLRLAGYF
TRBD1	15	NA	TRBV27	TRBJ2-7	TGTGCCAGCAGATCTAGACAGGGCCGAGCCTACGAGCAGTACTTC	CASRSRQGRAYEQYF
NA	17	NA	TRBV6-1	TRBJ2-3	TGTGCCAGCAGGAGGGCCCTAGTCAATTTGAACACAGATACGCAGTATTTT	CASRRALVNLNTDTQYF
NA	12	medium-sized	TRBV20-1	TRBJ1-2	TGCAGTGCTCGGGACGAAGGGTTTGGCTACACCTTC	CSARDEGFGYTF
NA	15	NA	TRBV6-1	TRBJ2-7	TGTGCCAGCAGACTATTCCGGGACACGACCTACGAGCAGTACTTC	CASRLFRDTTYEQYF
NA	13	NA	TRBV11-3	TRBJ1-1	TGTGCCAGCAGCTTAGAAGACAAGGGAAGGGCTTTCTTT	CASSLEDKGRAFF
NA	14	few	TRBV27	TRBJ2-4	TGTGCCAGCATGGATCAGTCGACCAAAAACATTCAGTACTTC	CASMDQSTKNIQYF
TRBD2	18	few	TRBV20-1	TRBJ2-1	TGCAGTGCTAGAGATGGGCTAGCGGGGGGACTAACCTACAATGAGCAGTTCTTC	CSARDGLAGGLTYNEQFF
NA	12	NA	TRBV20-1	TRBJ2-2	TGCAGTGCAGAAACTAGAACCGGGGAGCTGTTTTTT	CSAETRTGELFF
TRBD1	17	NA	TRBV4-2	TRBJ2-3	TGTGCCAGCAGCCAAGGCCAGGGGGCGGGGCGCACAGATACGCAGTATTTT	CASSQGQGAGRTDTQYF
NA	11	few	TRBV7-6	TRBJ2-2	TGTGCCAGCAGCCACACCGGGGAGCTGTTTTTT	CASSHTGELFF
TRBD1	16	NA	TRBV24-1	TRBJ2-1	TGTGCCACCAGTGATCCCGGGGAGGGACAGGGGGCAGGGCAGTTCTTC	CATSDPGEGQGAGQFF
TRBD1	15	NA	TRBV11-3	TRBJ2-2	TGTGCCAGCAGCTTTCGACAGGGGGCTATGGGGGAGCTGTTTTTT	CASSFRQGAMGELFF
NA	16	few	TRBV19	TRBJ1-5	TGTGCCAGTAAACAAACCACGGCCCCGGAAAGGCAGCCCCAGCATTTT	CASKQTTAPERQPQHF
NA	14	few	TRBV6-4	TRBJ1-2	TGTGCCAGCAGTGACTCAACAGGGTTGCGAGGCTACACCTTC	CASSDSTGLRGYTF
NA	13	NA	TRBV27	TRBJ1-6	TGTGCCACCCGAAGCTCCTATAATTCACCCCTCCACTTT	CATRSSYNSPLHF
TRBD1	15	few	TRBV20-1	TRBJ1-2	TGCAGTGCTGGAAACTCTCGGGACAGGGGAGGCGGCTACACCTTC	CSAGNSRDRGGGYTF
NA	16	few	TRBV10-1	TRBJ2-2	TGCGCCAGCAGTGAGCCAGGGACGGCGAACACCGGGGAGCTGTTTTTT	CASSEPGTANTGELFF
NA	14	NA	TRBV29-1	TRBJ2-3	TGCAGCTGCCCTTGGGGGGGCCCGACAGATACGCAGTATTTT	CSCPWGGPTDTQYF
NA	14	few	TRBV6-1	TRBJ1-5	TGTGCCAGCATCCCTTCGGGGGATAATCAGCCCCAGCATTTT	CASIPSGDNQPQHF
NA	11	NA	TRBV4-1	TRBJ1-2	TGCGCCAGCAGCGAGGGTGTCGGCTACACCTTC	CASSEGVGYTF
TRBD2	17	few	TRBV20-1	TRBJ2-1	TGCAGTGCTAGGGCGATAGCGGGGGGATTCTCCTACAATGAGCAGTTCTTC	CSARAIAGGFSYNEQFF
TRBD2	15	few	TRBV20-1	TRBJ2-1	TGCAGTGCCCATTCCTCTAGCGGGGGGTACAATGAGCAGTTCTTC	CSAHSSSGGYNEQFF
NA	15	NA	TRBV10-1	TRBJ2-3	TGCGCCAGCAGTGAGTCGGGGCCCCGCACAGATACGCAGTATTTT	CASSESGPRTDTQYF
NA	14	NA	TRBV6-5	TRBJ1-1	TGTGCCAGCAGTTACTCATTGGCCAACACTGAAGCTTTCTTT	CASSYSLANTEAFF
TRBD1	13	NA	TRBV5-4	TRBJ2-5	TGTGCCAGCACCACGGGACAGGCAGAGACCCAGTACTTC	CASTTGQAETQYF
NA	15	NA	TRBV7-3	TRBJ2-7	TGTGCCAGCAGCTTAAATTCCAGGGGCCCCTACGAGCAGTACTTC	CASSLNSRGPYEQYF
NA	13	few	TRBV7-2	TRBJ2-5	TGTGCCAGCAGCATGATAACCCAAGAGACCCAGTACTTC	CASSMITQETQYF
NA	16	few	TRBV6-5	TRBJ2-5	TGTGCCAGCAGTTACTCTGGGGTCACAGGGAGAGAGACCCAGTACTTC	CASSYSGVTGRETQYF
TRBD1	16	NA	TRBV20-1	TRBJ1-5	TGCAGTGCTAGAGTACCCGGACAGGGGGCGAATCAGCCCCAGCATTTT	CSARVPGQGANQPQHF
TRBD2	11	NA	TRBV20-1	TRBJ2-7	TGCAGTGCGGCTCTAGCGGCTGAGCAGTACTTC	CSAALAAEQYF
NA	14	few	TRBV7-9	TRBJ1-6	TGTGCCAGCAGCTTAGAACAGTATAATTCACCCCTCCACTTT	CASSLEQYNSPLHF
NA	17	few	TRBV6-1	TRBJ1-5	TGTGCCAGCAGTGAAGAATTCCGAGGGGTTAGGAATCAGCCCCAGCATTTT	CASSEEFRGVRNQPQHF
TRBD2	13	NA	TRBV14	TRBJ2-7	TGTGCCAGCAGCCTGACTAGCTACTACGAGCAGTACTTC	CASSLTSYYEQYF
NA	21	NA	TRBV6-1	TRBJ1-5	TGTGCCAGCAGTGAAGTTAGGGCAACAGGACTAGTGAGGTATAGCAATCAGCCCCAGCATTTT	CASSEVRATGLVRYSNQPQHF
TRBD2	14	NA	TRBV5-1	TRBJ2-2	TGCGCCAGCCTAGCGGGGGCCGGAACCGGGGAGCTGTTTTTT	CASLAGAGTGELFF
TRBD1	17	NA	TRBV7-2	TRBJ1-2	TGTGCCAGCAGCTTAGCCCACTCGACAGGGCATATTTATGGCTACACCTTC	CASSLAHSTGHIYGYTF
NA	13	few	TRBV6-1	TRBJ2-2	TGTGCCAGCAGGCGGACTCACACCGGGGAGCTGTTTTTT	CASRRTHTGELFF
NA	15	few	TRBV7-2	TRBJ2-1	TGTGCCAGCAGCGTCCGGGACCCTAAAAGCAATGAGCAGTTCTTC	CASSVRDPKSNEQFF
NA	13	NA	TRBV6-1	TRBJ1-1	TGTGCCAGCAGAACACAGGGTTACACTGAAGCTTTCTTT	CASRTQGYTEAFF
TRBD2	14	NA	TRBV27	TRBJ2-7	TGTGCCAGCAGCAGGACTAGCGGGGGTTACGAGCAGTACTTC	CASSRTSGGYEQYF
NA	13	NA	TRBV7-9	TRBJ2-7	TGTGCCAGCAGCACGGCGGACCTCTACGAGCAGTACTTC	CASSTADLYEQYF
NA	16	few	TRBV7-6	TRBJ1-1	TGTGCCAGCAGCAAAATACAGGGTTTGAGAGGCACTGAAGCTTTCTTT	CASSKIQGLRGTEAFF
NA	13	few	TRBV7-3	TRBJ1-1	TGTGCCAGCAGCTTACGGGGCGGTGCTGAAGCTTTCTTT	CASSLRGGAEAFF
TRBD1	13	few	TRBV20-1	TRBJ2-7	TGCAGTGCTACCCAGACAGGGCCCTACGAGCAGTACTTC	CSATQTGPYEQYF